Reported below is one T cell receptor (beta chain). Its antigen is unidentified. The length of the CDR3 is 14 residues. Per the germline V gene, CDR1 is SEHNR and CDR2 is FQNEAQ (reference sequence). The authors used 3500 ng of total RNA per TCR library. UMIs incorporating a 6-nucleotide sample barcode were appended by means of template switching. TCRdb re-called the 5' RACE reads, yielding one record per CDR3 amino acid sequence without DNA. Seen in this sample are around 380,000 distinct CDR3 sequences; the ten most common clones hold under 3%. These data are taken from a study of monozygotic twins with inflammatory bowel disease. Findings and caveats of the study: Similarity of repertoires did not differ between concordant and discordant twins, possibly from limited power.

The rearrangement links TRBV7-9 to TRBJ1-4; checking the TCRdb D call of TRBD1 is not possible without DNA. The receptor was isolated from a human donor with ulcerative colitis or Crohn's disease, or a healthy co-twin of an affected twin (not recorded which). The sample was blood. The CDR3: CASSPAGTGGKLFF.